These 23 T cell receptor beta chains were sequenced from one sample in a study of patients and donors after allogeneic stem cell transplantation. TCRdb fed the RT-PCR reads into MiXCR, producing one record per CDR3 protein. The profile shows some 960,000 distinct CDR3 sequences, roughly 17% of them singletons. Sequencing was performed on blood, either unsorted or a sorted T cell fraction (not recorded which). Receptors were obtained from a human donor who was either an allogeneic HSCT recipient or a stem cell or donor lymphocyte infusion donor (not recorded which). It is not recorded whose cells these are; they may come from a transplant donor.

Ten or more counts support this clonotype. J is TRBJ2-4 and V is TRBV12-3 or TRBV12-4; 11 bases align to TRBD2. Unmatched junction bases numbered 11, after V lost 1 base and J lost 0 bases. The CDR3 is 20 residues long. The CDR3 DNA sequence: TGTGCCAGCAGTTTAGGGAATGGACTAGCGGGTTCGCTAGCCAAAAACATTCAGTACTTC. Residues: CASSLGNGLAGSLAKNIQYF.

This clonotype appeared a few times. V gene TRBV20-1 combines with J gene TRBJ1-2, with D perhaps TRBD1 (5 bases). The CDR3 covers 14 residues. V lost 2 bases to trimming and J lost 2 bases, with 12 bases between them. Germline CDR1 reads DFQATT; CDR2 reads SNEGSKA (reference sequence). CDR3 residues: CSARWGPGNYGYTF. Here the CDR3 DNA reads TGCAGTGCTAGATGGGGCCCGGGGAACTATGGCTACACCTTC.

The chain recombines TRBV5-1 with TRBJ1-1; D is possibly TRBD1 (5 bases). V dropped 6 bases and J dropped 5 bases, with 17 bases sitting between them. The germline V gene encodes CDR1 SGHRS and CDR2 YFSETQ. CDR3 length: 14 residues. The chain's CDR3 is CASIPTGGGTEAFF. CDR3 DNA sequence: TGCGCCAGCATCCCCACCGGCGGGGGGACTGAAGCTTTCTTT.

J is TRBJ2-7 and V is TRBV12-3 or TRBV12-4; no firm D call. Trimming took 5 bases from V and 1 from J, leaving 15 bases between them. There are 15 residues in the CDR3. The CDR3 loop is CASSGPTKGSYEQYF. DNA of the CDR3: TGTGCCAGCAGTGGCCCCACTAAAGGATCCTACGAGCAGTACTTC.

This clonotype was seen only a few times. The chain is built from TRBV20-1 and TRBJ1-2; D perhaps matches TRBD1 (5 bases). The V end was cut by 5 bases, the J end by 3 bases, with 10 bases between. CDR3 size: 12 residues. Germline V lookup: CDR1 DFQATT, CDR2 SNEGSKA (reference sequence). CDR3 in amino acids: CSAPTGDYGYTF. CDR3 DNA sequence: TGCAGTGCTCCAACAGGAGACTATGGCTACACCTTC.

This clonotype was picked up a small number of times. The V call is TRBV5-1, the J call TRBJ2-7, with D possibly called TRBD1 or TRBD2 (5 bases each). Germline CDR1 and CDR2: SGHRS and YFSETQ. The CDR3 is 13 residues long. The V end lost 7 bases, the J end lost 0 bases, and 11 bases lay between the germline ends. CDR3 sequence reads: CASQVRGSYEQYF. DNA for the CDR3: TGCGCCAGCCAGGTGAGGGGCTCCTACGAGCAGTACTTC.

V and J are TRBV6-2 or TRBV6-3 and TRBJ1-1; no clear D. The V gene lost 7 bases and the J gene lost 8 bases, with 14 bases spanning the gap. Germline V gene sequence: CDR1 MNHEY, CDR2 SVGEGT. The CDR3 has 12 residues. Here the CDR3 reads CASKRSGREAFF. The CDR3 nucleotides read TGTGCCAGCAAACGATCCGGCAGGGAAGCTTTCTTT.

This clonotype appeared a few times. The V and J genes are TRBV9 and TRBJ2-5, with TRBD2 matching 7 bases. CDR1 and CDR2 (germline): SGDLS, YYNGEE. Trimming took 3 bases from V and 5 from J; bases not matched to a gene: 13. The length of the CDR3 is 16 residues. The CDR3 sequence is CASSARGRGIAETQYF. For the CDR3, the DNA is TGTGCCAGCAGCGCCCGAGGGAGGGGAATAGCGGAGACCCAGTACTTC.

This clonotype was counted between two and nine times. The V and J genes are TRBV4-2 and TRBJ2-3; 9 positions agree with TRBD2. Losses at the gene ends were 0 bases for V and 0 bases for J; bases not matched to a gene: 4. Germline lookup yields CDR1 LGHNA and CDR2 YNFKEQ. This CDR3 has 17 residues. CDR3 loop: CASSQDGLAGSTDTQYF. CDR3 coding DNA: TGTGCCAGCAGCCAAGATGGGCTAGCGGGGAGCACAGATACGCAGTATTTT.

This clonotype appeared many times. The chain joins TRBV12-3 or TRBV12-4 to TRBJ1-6, with D uncertain. V was shortened by 1 base and J by 6 bases, with 10 bases between the two germline ends. The CDR3 covers 15 residues. The CDR3 DNA sequence: TGTGCCAGCAGTTTAGTCGGCGCCGGTAATTCACCCCTCCACTTT. It is translated as CASSLVGAGNSPLHF.

The rearrangement uses TRBV6-4 and TRBJ1-1; D is perhaps TRBD1 (5 bases). V gave up 0 bases and J gave up 4 bases, with 9 bases separating them. The CDR3 has 14 amino acids. CDR1 and CDR2 (germline): MRHNA, SNTAGT. CDR3 DNA: TGTGCCAGCAGTGACTCGTGGGGGAGCACTGAAGCTTTCTTT. This codes for CASSDSWGSTEAFF.

This clonotype came up a few times. The chain recombines TRBV5-6 with TRBJ2-1; maybe TRBD2 (5 bases). Per the germline V gene, CDR1 is SGHDT and CDR2 is YYEEEE. V lost 3 bases and J 3 bases, leaving 16 bases between the germline ends. There are 16 residues in the CDR3. The CDR3 loop reads CASSWSVHTSYNEQFF. CDR3 bases: TGTGCCAGCAGCTGGAGCGTACATACTAGCTACAATGAGCAGTTCTTC.

V and J are TRBV7-2 and TRBJ1-1; TRBD1 might be the D (5 bases). The CDR3 has 14 amino acids. Germline lookup yields CDR1 SGHTA and CDR2 FQGNSA. V lost 5 bases to trimming and J lost 1 base, with 11 bases between them. CDR3 in DNA: TGTGCCAGCAGCCCTGGCAGGGCGAACACTGAAGCTTTCTTT. Residues: CASSPGRANTEAFF.

This clonotype was observed a few times. This chain uses TRBV20-1 with TRBJ2-1; D may be TRBD1 (5 bases). Germline CDR1 DFQATT, CDR2 SNEGSKA (reference sequence). This CDR3 spans 14 amino acids. V lost 0 bases to trimming and J lost 7 bases, with 13 bases between them. DNA for the CDR3: TGCAGTGCTAGAGATCTCGGGCAGGGTAATGAGCAGTTCTTC. This gives the protein CSARDLGQGNEQFF.

The chain carries TRBV6-2 or TRBV6-3 and TRBJ2-5, with D perhaps being TRBD1 or TRBD2 (5 bases each). CDR3 length: 13 amino acids. V was clipped by 8 bases and J by 6 bases, with 16 bases between them. The V gene's germline CDR1 is MNHEY and CDR2 SVGEGT. CDR3 DNA sequence: TGTGCCAGCCGGGGACCAGGGCCGAAGACCCAGTACTTC. Translation gives CASRGPGPKTQYF.

In nucleotides, the CDR3 is TGCGCCAGCAGCTTACTCACAGGGTCTTACGAGCAGTACTTC. It encodes CASSLLTGSYEQYF. This chain joins TRBV5-1 and TRBJ2-7, with D possibly being TRBD1 (6 bases). Per germline, CDR1 SGHRS and CDR2 YFSETQ. V was pared by 2 bases and J by 4 bases, with 13 bases between. This CDR3 region has 14 residues.

This clonotype was found a few times. The V and J genes are TRBV4-3 and TRBJ1-2; D perhaps matches TRBD1 (6 bases). In germline, CDR1 is LGHNA, CDR2 YSLEER. The CDR3 runs 13 residues. Trimming cost V 6 bases and J 6 bases, with 14 bases left between them. CDR3 region: CASSARGNNGYTF. In DNA, the CDR3 is TGCGCCAGCAGTGCCAGGGGAAATAATGGCTACACCTTC.

This clonotype was observed a few times. The genes are TRBV29-1 and TRBJ1-4; 7 nucleotides line up with TRBD1. The J segment lost 1 base and the V segment lost 5 bases, leaving 7 bases of the junction unmatched. Germline assignment: CDR1 SQVTM and CDR2 ANQGSEA. The CDR3 is 15 amino acids. This CDR3 is CSVQRDSKTNEKLFF. CDR3 in DNA: TGCAGCGTTCAAAGGGACAGCAAAACTAATGAAAAACTGTTTTTT.

The sample holds a few counts of this clonotype. The chain joins TRBV9 to TRBJ2-3; perhaps D is TRBD1 or TRBD2 (6 bases each). V gave up 7 bases and J gave up 6 bases, with 15 bases separating them. Germline CDR1 and CDR2: SGDLS and YYNGEE. The CDR3 is 13 residues long. CDR3 sequence reads: CASGRMGGDTQYF. CDR3 DNA sequence: TGTGCCAGCGGAAGGATGGGGGGCGATACGCAGTATTTT.

The chain links TRBV5-6 to TRBJ2-2; TRBD2 aligns across 7 bases. The germline V gene has CDR1 SGHDT and CDR2 YYEEEE. This CDR3 region has 17 residues. V gave up 0 bases and J gave up 3 bases; unmatched junction bases: 8. CDR3: CASSLAAGTIDTGELFF. CDR3 coding DNA: TGTGCCAGCAGCTTGGCCGCGGGGACTATTGACACCGGGGAGCTGTTTTTT. The full variable domain, completed using reference TRBV5-6 and TRBJ2-2, is DAGVTQSPTHLIKTRGQQVTLRCSPKSGHDTVSWYQQALGQGPQFIFQYYEEEERQRGNFPDRFSGHQFPNYSSELNVNALLLGDSALYLCASSLAAGTIDTGELFFGEGSRLTVL.

This clonotype was counted many times. The rearrangement links TRBV6-1 to TRBJ2-1, with D possibly matching TRBD1 (5 bases). Deletions cut 5 bases from V and 1 base from J, with 9 bases between. The CDR3 length is 14 residues. The germline CDR1 and CDR2 sequences are MNHNS and SASEGT. CDR3 nucleotide sequence: TGTGCCAGCAGTCCCCGGACATCCTACAATGAGCAGTTCTTC. This gives the protein CASSPRTSYNEQFF.

This rearrangement joins TRBV19 to TRBJ2-3; the D is unclear. The length of the CDR3 is 14 residues. Trimming removed 0 bases at V and 2 bases at J, with 6 bases between. From germline, CDR1 is LNHDA and CDR2 SQIVND (reference sequence). The CDR3: CASSIDPSTDTQYF. CDR3 bases: TGTGCCAGTAGTATAGACCCCTCCACAGATACGCAGTATTTT.

This clonotype came up a few times. The V and J genes are TRBV20-1 and TRBJ2-3, with TRBD2 matching 12 bases. Germline V gene data show CDR1 as DFQATT and CDR2 as SNEGSKA (reference sequence). The CDR3 spans 15 residues. V lost 2 bases to trimming and J lost 8 bases; unmatched junction nucleotides: 8. Here the CDR3 reads CSARYLAGGPGTQYF. The CDR3 nucleotides read TGCAGTGCTAGATACCTAGCGGGAGGGCCGGGTACGCAGTATTTT.